The 11 T cell receptor beta chains below come from one sample, sequenced in a study of blood T cell repertoires in COVID-19. This table comes from immunoSEQ multiplex PCR, and its TCRdb copy is limited to in-frame clones, with some not included. The sample consists of 80,000 to 90,000 clones, under 90% of them appearing once. Sequenced material: peripheral blood. Receptor source: a woman aged 70-85 years with acute or convalescent COVID-19.

The chain combines TRBV24-1 with TRBJ2-2; the D is unclear. This CDR3 has 15 residues. V lost 2 bases and J lost 2, with 8 bases in between. CDR1 KGHDR and CDR2 SFDVKD come from the germline V gene. The CDR3 nucleotides read TGTGCCACCAGTGATTCCCGACATAACACCGGGGAGCTGTTTTTT. Encoded protein: CATSDSRHNTGELFF.

CDR3 residues: CASTPPPGPQHF. CDR3 coding DNA: TGTGCCAGCACCCCGCCGCCCGGGCCCCAGCATTTT. The genes are TRBV6-5 and TRBJ1-5; D unclear. CDR1 is MNHEY, CDR2 SVGAGI, per germline. The CDR3 is 12 residues long. V lost 7 bases to trimming and J lost 9 bases, with 13 bases between them.

This clone appeared once. The genes are TRBV12-2 and TRBJ2-7; the D segment call TRBD1 is taken from the table without a DNA check. TRBV12-2 represents a pseudogene. The CDR3 extends over 18 amino acids. Here the CDR3 reads CASRFSTPLGQKNHEQYV. The CDR3 nucleotides read TGTGCAAGTCGCTTTAGTACCCCTTTAGGACAGAAAAACCACGAGCAGTACGTC.

Here the CDR3 reads CASSVRGGPVRSETQYF. The DNA of the CDR3 is TGTGCCAGCAGCGTTCGCGGGGGGCCCGTTAGGTCAGAGACCCAGTACTTC. The rearrangement joins TRBV9 to TRBJ2-5, with 8 nucleotides matching TRBD2. The CDR3 covers 17 residues. The V gene end was trimmed by 2 bases and the J gene end by 4 bases; junction bases not matched to a gene: 13. The germline gives CDR1 SGDLS, CDR2 YYNGEE. Full variable domain (rest looked up from reference TRBV9 and TRBJ2-5): DSGVTQTPKHLITATGQRVTLRCSPRSGDLSVYWYQQSLDQGLQFLIQYYNGEERAKGNILERFSAQQFPDLHSELNLSSLELGDSALYFCASSVRGGPVRSETQYFGPGTRLLVL.

CDR3 nucleotide sequence: TGTGCCAGCAGTTATTCAGCGGGAAGGAAAGAGACCCAGTACTTC. Amino acid sequence: CASSYSAGRKETQYF. The rearrangement joins TRBV6-2 or TRBV6-3 to TRBJ2-5, with 7 bases matching TRBD2. This CDR3 region has 15 residues. With 3 bases clipped from V and 3 bases from J, the junction kept 7 bases outside the gene matches. CDR1 and CDR2 from the germline V gene are MNHEY and SVGEGT.

The rearrangement links TRBV19 to TRBJ1-1; tentative D call: TRBD1 (5 bases). CDR3 size: 15 residues. In germline, CDR1 is LNHDA, CDR2 SQIVND (reference sequence). Between the trimmed V and J ends, which lost 3 bases and 1 base, there was a span of 12 bases. CDR3 sequence: CASSILDRQNTEAFF. As DNA, the CDR3 is TGTGCCAGTAGTATCCTAGACAGACAGAACACTGAAGCTTTCTTT.

This chain joins TRBV19 and TRBJ1-4; 7 nucleotides match TRBD1. Looked up from germline, CDR1 is LNHDA and CDR2 is SQIVND (reference sequence). Trimming took 5 bases from V and 2 from J; bases not matched to a gene: 5. The CDR3 extends over 15 amino acids. The CDR3 protein is CASSSDRATNEKLFF. CDR3 coding DNA: TGTGCCAGTAGTTCCGACAGGGCGACTAATGAAAAACTGTTTTTT.

The V and J genes are TRBV7-9 and TRBJ1-5; 9 bases line up with TRBD1. The CDR3 is 15 residues long. The germline gives CDR1 SEHNR, CDR2 FQNEAQ (reference sequence). J was trimmed by 8 bases and V by 4 bases; bases with no gene match: 9. CDR3 in amino acids: CASSYGTGFEKPQHF. CDR3 DNA: TGTGCCAGCAGCTACGGGACAGGGTTTGAGAAGCCCCAGCATTTT. Filled out from reference TRBV7-9 and TRBJ1-5, the complete variable domain reads DTGVSQNPRHKITKRGQNVTFRCDPISEHNRLYWYRQTLGQGPEFLTYFQNEAQLEKSRLLSDRFSAERPKGSFSTLEIQRTEQGDSAMYLCASSYGTGFEKPQHFGDGTRLSIL.

Only a few counts were recorded for this clone. This chain joins TRBV6-4 and TRBJ1-2; D is unresolved. Germline assignment: CDR1 MRHNA and CDR2 SNTAGT. The CDR3 loop spans 12 amino acids. V was cut by 0 bases and J by 7 bases, with 6 bases left in between. In nucleotides, the CDR3 is TGTGCCAGCAGTGACTCTTACACTGGCTACACCTTC. Translated, it gives CASSDSYTGYTF.

V is TRBV10-1 and J is TRBJ1-1; TRBD1 matches at 7 bases. V was clipped by 6 bases and J by 0 bases; unmatched bases: 1. This CDR3 region has 13 residues. Germline CDR1 and CDR2: WNHNN and SYGVQD (reference sequence). The CDR3 nucleotides read TGCGCCAGCAGCAGGGGGTTGAACACTGAAGCTTTCTTT. Encoded protein: CASSRGLNTEAFF.

This chain joins TRBV7-7 and TRBJ2-1, with D maybe TRBD2 (6 bases). Germline assignment: CDR1 SSHAT and CDR2 FNYEAQ (reference sequence). This CDR3 is built from 14 residues. Trimming left V 3 bases short and J 10 bases short, with 16 bases between. The CDR3 coding sequence is TGTGCCAGCAGCTTTGGCCGGGACTCCCAAGAGCAGTTCTTC. Translation: CASSFGRDSQEQFF.